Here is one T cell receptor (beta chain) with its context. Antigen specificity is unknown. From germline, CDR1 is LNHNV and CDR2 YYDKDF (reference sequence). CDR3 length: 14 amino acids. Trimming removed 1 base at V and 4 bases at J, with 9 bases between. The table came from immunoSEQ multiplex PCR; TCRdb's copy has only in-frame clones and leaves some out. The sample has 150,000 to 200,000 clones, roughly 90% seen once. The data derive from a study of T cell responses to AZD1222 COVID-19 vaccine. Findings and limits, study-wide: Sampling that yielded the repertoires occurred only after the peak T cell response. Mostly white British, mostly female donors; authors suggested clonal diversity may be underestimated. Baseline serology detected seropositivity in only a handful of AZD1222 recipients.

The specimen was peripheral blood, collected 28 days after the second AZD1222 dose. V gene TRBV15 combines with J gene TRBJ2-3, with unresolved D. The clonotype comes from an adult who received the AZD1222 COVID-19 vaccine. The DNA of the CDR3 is TGTGCCACCAGCAGAGTCAGTGCCGCAGATACGCAGTATTTT. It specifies CATSRVSAADTQYF.